Below, 19 T cell receptor beta chains from the same sample are listed, as sequenced in a study of cytomegalovirus exposure and HLA in healthy donors. In the PCR, 60 Vbeta and 13 Jbeta primers were used. Measured with immunoSEQ multiplex PCR; TCRdb has only the in-frame clones, and not every one. The sample holds about 140,000 clones, 80% seen once. Input material: PBMCs. These receptor sequences come from a female donor in good health and CMV-seronegative.

Only one count was recorded for this clone. The V and J genes are TRBV28 and TRBJ2-7; no clear D gene. Trimming shortened V by 6 bases and J by 7 bases, and 19 bases separated the two germline ends. Germline CDR1 and CDR2: MDHEN and SYDVKM. The CDR3 runs 14 residues. The CDR3 region is CASRTRVIAEEQYF. CDR3 DNA sequence: TGTGCCAGCAGAACCCGGGTTATCGCAGAAGAGCAGTACTTC.

This sequence joins TRBV9 and TRBJ2-3; 8 bases fit TRBD2. CDR3 size: 16 residues. V shed 5 bases, J shed 0 bases, and the junction held 8 bases outside the gene matches. Per germline, CDR1 SGDLS and CDR2 YYNGEE. The CDR3 nucleotides are TGTGCCAGCAGTGGATTTACTAGCGGTAGCACAGATACGCAGTATTTT. Its translation is CASSGFTSGSTDTQYF.

In this sample, this clone turned up a few times. J is TRBJ1-2 and V is TRBV5-1; D possibly corresponds to TRBD1 (6 bases). V was cut by 4 bases and J by 4 bases, with 14 bases left in between. Germline V gives CDR1 SGHRS, CDR2 YFSETQ. There are 14 residues in the CDR3. CDR3 region: CASSLAQGRYGYTF. CDR3 DNA: TGCGCCAGCAGCCTGGCTCAGGGGCGCTATGGCTACACCTTC.

This clone was seen just once. The V and J genes are TRBV5-1 and TRBJ2-6; D unresolved. The CDR3 extends over 18 amino acids. V was clipped by 0 bases and J by 0 bases, with 13 bases between them. From germline, CDR1 is SGHRS and CDR2 YFSETQ. CDR3 DNA: TGCGCCAGCAGCTTGGGGCAGTTCCCAATCTCTGGGGCCAACGTCCTGACTTTC. Its protein product is CASSLGQFPISGANVLTF. Full variable domain (remainder filled in from reference TRBV5-1 and TRBJ2-6): KAGVTQTPRYLIKTRGQQVTLSCSPISGHRSVSWYQQTPGQGLQFLFEYFSETQRNKGNFPGRFSGRQFSNSRSEMNVSTLELGDSALYLCASSLGQFPISGANVLTFGAGSRLTVL.

This chain connects TRBV18 to TRBJ2-7; TRBD1 matches 11 bases. CDR1 is KGHSH, CDR2 LQKENI, per germline. After removal of 2 bases from V and 4 bases from J, the junction contained 7 bases not matched to a gene. The length of the CDR3 is 16 residues. This CDR3 reads CASSPKGTGGFYEQYF. The CDR3 DNA is TGTGCCAGCTCACCAAAAGGGACAGGGGGTTTTTACGAGCAGTACTTC.

The chain couples TRBV28 to TRBJ2-7; weak D call: TRBD1 (6 bases). Germline values: CDR1 MDHEN, CDR2 SYDVKM. V was trimmed by 8 bases and J by 7 bases, leaving 24 bases between them. CDR3 size: 15 residues. Here the CDR3 reads CASQTPRDRFQEQYF. In DNA, the CDR3 is TGTGCCAGCCAAACCCCCCGAGACAGGTTTCAAGAGCAGTACTTC. Drawing the rest from reference TRBV28 and TRBJ2-7, the complete variable domain is DVKVTQSSRYLVKRTGEKVFLECVQDMDHENMFWYRQDPGLGLRLIYFSYDVKMKEKGDIPEGYSVSREKKERFSLILESASTNQTSMYLCASQTPRDRFQEQYFGPGTRLTVT.

The gene calls are TRBV28 and TRBJ1-1; 7 nucleotides line up with TRBD1. V trimming: 5 bases; J trimming: 1 base; junction bases outside the gene matches: 10. The CDR3 runs to 16 residues. Germline-derived CDR1 and CDR2 are MDHEN and SYDVKM. The CDR3 sequence: CASSRAPGTANTEAFF. Here the CDR3 DNA reads TGTGCCAGCAGTCGCGCGCCGGGGACAGCGAACACTGAAGCTTTCTTT.

The chain is built from TRBV10-3 and TRBJ1-1; no clear D. Trimming removed 4 bases from V and 6 bases from J, with 9 bases in between. CDR1 and CDR2 (germline): ENHRY, SYGVKD. The CDR3 extends over 12 amino acids. CDR3 in DNA: TGTGCCATCAGTGGGAGCGCCCCTGAAGCTTTCTTT. This codes for CAISGSAPEAFF.

This chain links TRBV5-5 with TRBJ2-5, with D perhaps matching TRBD2 (6 bases). The germline V gene encodes CDR1 SGHKS and CDR2 YYEKEE (reference sequence). This CDR3 has 16 residues. V dropped 6 bases and J dropped 2 bases, with 20 bases sitting between them. The CDR3, as DNA: TGTGCCAGCACCTTCCTCAGGCAGCGGGCTCAAGAGACCCAGTACTTC. Residues: CASTFLRQRAQETQYF.

The chain recombines TRBV7-2 with TRBJ1-1, with D uncertain. V was pared by 3 bases and J by 4 bases, with 9 bases between. The CDR3 consists of 13 residues. Germline V CDR1 and CDR2: SGHTA, FQGNSA. CDR3 amino acids: CASSFKEGTEAFF. The DNA of the CDR3 is TGTGCCAGCAGCTTTAAAGAGGGCACTGAAGCTTTCTTT.

The chain combines TRBV7-9 with TRBJ2-1; a weak D match, TRBD2 (5 bases). Trimming removed 2 bases from V and 6 bases from J, with 14 bases in between. Germline CDR1 is SEHNR and CDR2 is FQNEAQ (reference sequence). This CDR3 has 15 amino acids. For the CDR3, the DNA is TGTGCCAGCAGCTTATCCACTAGGGCGGCCAATGAGCAGTTCTTC. It yields the protein CASSLSTRAANEQFF.

The chain couples TRBV6-1 to TRBJ1-1, with D unresolved. This CDR3 contains 11 residues. Germline lookup yields CDR1 MNHNS and CDR2 SASEGT. V was shortened by 5 bases and J by 3 bases, with 4 bases between the two germline ends. In DNA form, the CDR3 reads TGTGCCAGCAGTCCCTACACTGAAGCTTTCTTT. Amino acid sequence: CASSPYTEAFF.

The rearrangement links TRBV4-1 to TRBJ1-1; 8 bases map to TRBD1. Germline V gives CDR1 MGHRA, CDR2 YSYEKL. J lost 0 bases, V lost 0 bases, and 6 bases had no gene match. This CDR3 is built from 17 residues. The CDR3, as DNA: TGCGCCAGCAGCCAAGATCCCGGACAGGGAATGAACACTGAAGCTTTCTTT. Translated, it gives CASSQDPGQGMNTEAFF.

In nucleotides, the CDR3 is TGCAGCGCCCTAACAGACGGCAGCGGGTCAGGCACTGAAGCTTTCTTT. It is translated as CSALTDGSGSGTEAFF. This chain links TRBV29-1 with TRBJ1-1, with D unresolved. Germline lookup yields CDR1 SQVTM and CDR2 ANQGSEA. The CDR3 spans 16 residues. V was clipped by 7 bases and J by 4 bases, with 25 bases between them.

The J gene is TRBJ2-1, the V gene TRBV9; D gene ambiguous. Trimming pared 3 bases from V and 6 bases from J, leaving 4 bases between. The CDR3 sequence is 11 residues long. CDR1 and CDR2 (germline): SGDLS, YYNGEE. The CDR3 protein is CASSAVNEQFF. CDR3 nucleotides: TGTGCCAGCAGCGCGGTCAATGAGCAGTTCTTC. Variable domain in full (rest from reference TRBV9 and TRBJ2-1): DSGVTQTPKHLITATGQRVTLRCSPRSGDLSVYWYQQSLDQGLQFLIQYYNGEERAKGNILERFSAQQFPDLHSELNLSSLELGDSALYFCASSAVNEQFFGPGTRLTVL.

The chain is built from TRBV6-6 and TRBJ1-1, with D possibly TRBD1 on 5 matching bases. Trimming shortened V by 2 bases and J by 1 base, and 11 bases separated the two germline ends. The V gene's germline CDR1 is MNHNY and CDR2 SVGAGI (reference sequence). This CDR3 is 15 amino acids long. CDR3 coding DNA: TGTGCCAGCAGTTACAAGGGGTCGAGGAACACTGAAGCTTTCTTT. It encodes CASSYKGSRNTEAFF.

This chain connects TRBV27 to TRBJ2-7; a possible D gene is TRBD1 (6 bases). CDR3 length equals 15 residues. Germline loops: CDR1 MNHEY, CDR2 SMNVEV (reference sequence). V dropped 6 bases and J dropped 2 bases, with 17 bases sitting between them. The chain's CDR3 is CASSPSTGETYEQYF. The CDR3, as DNA: TGTGCCAGCAGCCCCTCGACAGGAGAAACCTACGAGCAGTACTTC.

This chain joins TRBV7-9 and TRBJ2-7, with D possibly matching TRBD1 (6 bases). V lost 4 bases to trimming and J lost 3 bases, with 13 bases between them. This CDR3 has 14 residues. Germline V gene sequence: CDR1 SEHNR, CDR2 FQNEAQ (reference sequence). This chain's CDR3 is CASSSRDNYYEQYF. The DNA for the CDR3 is TGTGCCAGCAGCTCCCGGGACAACTACTACGAGCAGTACTTC. Based on the CDR3 plus reference TRBV7-9 and TRBJ2-7, the full variable domain is DTGVSQNPRHKITKRGQNVTFRCDPISEHNRLYWYRQTLGQGPEFLTYFQNEAQLEKSRLLSDRFSAERPKGSFSTLEIQRTEQGDSAMYLCASSSRDNYYEQYFGPGTRLTVT.

This chain connects TRBV4-1 to TRBJ2-3; D not resolved. V lost 0 bases to trimming and J lost 4 bases, with 11 bases between them. CDR3 size: 15 residues. The germline gives CDR1 MGHRA, CDR2 YSYEKL. As DNA, the CDR3 is TGCGCCAGCAGCCAAGACCCAACCGGAGCAGATACGCAGTATTTT. This sequence encodes CASSQDPTGADTQYF.